Shown below are 19 T cell receptor beta chains from a single sample sequenced in a study of OX40 agonist ivuxolimab in advanced cancers. The method was immunoSEQ multiplex PCR; TCRdb's version includes in-frame clones alone and lacks a portion of them. The sample includes about 44,000 clones, 80% seen only once; the top ten take over 9.5%. This specimen was CD4+ or CD8+ T cells sorted from blood, taken in a trial of the OX40 agonist ivuxolimab. All receptors come from an adult with an advanced solid tumor such as melanoma, head and neck, liver or kidney cancer.

This sequence joins TRBV6-1 and TRBJ1-5; 10 positions agree with TRBD1. This CDR3 is 15 amino acids long. J gave up 0 bases and V 6 bases, and 2 bases lay outside the gene matches. Germline V gene sequence: CDR1 MNHNS, CDR2 SASEGT. CDR3 sequence: CASRWTGGSNQPQHF. CDR3 nucleotides: TGTGCCAGCAGGTGGACAGGGGGTAGCAATCAGCCCCAGCATTTT.

The rearrangement links TRBV19 to TRBJ1-5, with D perhaps TRBD1 (5 bases). Germline CDR1 reads LNHDA; CDR2 reads SQIVND (reference sequence). CDR3 size: 13 residues. V dropped 6 bases and J dropped 6 bases, with 12 bases sitting between them. CDR3 bases: TGTGCCAGTAGCACTAGGGACGTTCAGCCCCAGCATTTT. It is translated as CASSTRDVQPQHF.

The chain employs TRBV19 and TRBJ2-2; TRBD1 aligns across 10 bases. CDR3 length: 16 residues. Losses at the gene ends were 5 bases for V and 7 bases for J; bases not matched to a gene: 10. From germline, CDR1 is LNHDA and CDR2 SQIVND (reference sequence). The CDR3 loop is CASSGRQGARGGELFF. The CDR3 nucleotides are TGTGCCAGTAGTGGGCGACAGGGGGCGAGAGGCGGGGAGCTGTTTTTT.

The V gene is TRBV28, the J gene TRBJ2-5, with D perhaps TRBD1 (5 bases). The CDR3 totals 13 residues. CDR1 and CDR2 from the germline V gene are MDHEN and SYDVKM. Between the trimmed V and J ends, which lost 6 bases and 1 base, there was a span of 9 bases. As DNA, the CDR3 is TGTGCCAGCAGGGGTACAGGCCAAGAGACCCAGTACTTC. This translates into CASRGTGQETQYF. Variable domain in full (rest from reference TRBV28 and TRBJ2-5): DVKVTQSSRYLVKRTGEKVFLECVQDMDHENMFWYRQDPGLGLRLIYFSYDVKMKEKGDIPEGYSVSREKKERFSLILESASTNQTSMYLCASRGTGQETQYFGPGTRLLVL.

The genes are TRBV7-2 and TRBJ2-5, with 15 bases identical to TRBD2. The DNA end lines up better with TRBJ2-7; the J call may be wrong. CDR1 and CDR2 from the germline V gene are SGHTA and FQGNSA. The CDR3 contains 17 residues. CDR3 nucleotide sequence: TGTGCCAGCAGCTGGGCCCCGGGACTAGCGGGAGGCTACGAGCAGTACTTC. This gives the protein CASSWAPGLAGGYEQYF.

Here the CDR3 DNA reads TGCGCCAGCAGCCAAGGCCTAGCGGGAGGGGGTCGGTTCTTC. It yields the protein CASSQGLAGGGRFF. This chain joins TRBV4-1 and TRBJ2-1, with TRBD2 identical over 12 bases. There are 14 residues in the CDR3. The ends lost 1 base at V and 15 bases at J; junction bases unmatched: 7. From germline, CDR1 is MGHRA and CDR2 YSYEKL.

J is TRBJ2-7 and V is TRBV27; D unclear. Germline lookup yields CDR1 MNHEY and CDR2 SMNVEV (reference sequence). The CDR3 length is 14 residues. The ends were cut back, 6 bases at V and 2 bases at J, with 14 bases in the middle. The CDR3 reads CASSSLGGTYEQYF. For the CDR3, the DNA is TGTGCCAGCAGCTCCCTGGGCGGAACCTACGAGCAGTACTTC.

The chain employs TRBV6-6 and TRBJ1-1; a possible D gene is TRBD1 (6 bases). The CDR3 covers 15 residues. V was cut by 5 bases and J by 7 bases, with 20 bases left in between. Looked up from germline, CDR1 is MNHNY and CDR2 is SVGAGI (reference sequence). The CDR3 DNA follows: TGTGCCAGCAGTGACACTAGGGGGGCCTACCTTGAAGCTTTCTTT. The encoded protein is CASSDTRGAYLEAFF.

The chain employs TRBV5-1 and TRBJ1-3; weak D call: TRBD1 (5 bases). V lost 5 bases to trimming and J lost 0 bases, with 12 bases between them. This CDR3 is 15 amino acids long. CDR1 and CDR2 (germline): SGHRS, YFSETQ. The CDR3 sequence: CASRPDTASGNTIYF. The CDR3 nucleotides read TGCGCCAGCAGGCCGGACACTGCCTCTGGAAACACCATATATTTT.

The CDR3 here is CASSQIENTEAFF. DNA for the CDR3: TGCGCCAGCAGCCAGATAGAGAACACTGAAGCTTTCTTT. This rearrangement joins TRBV4-1 to TRBJ1-1; D is uncertain. CDR3 size: 13 residues. Trimming took 3 bases from V and 1 from J, leaving 6 bases between them. Looked up from germline, CDR1 is MGHRA and CDR2 is YSYEKL.

The gene calls are TRBV15 and TRBJ2-5; D is possibly TRBD1 or TRBD2 (5 bases each). Germline V gene sequence: CDR1 LNHNV, CDR2 YYDKDF (reference sequence). V was clipped by 0 bases and J by 4 bases, with 12 bases between them. This CDR3 has 15 residues. This chain's CDR3 is CATSRDRGEGETQYF. CDR3 DNA sequence: TGTGCCACCAGCAGAGATAGGGGAGAGGGAGAGACCCAGTACTTC.

CDR3 loop: CASSGEIKTQYF. DNA for the CDR3: TGTGCCAGCAGCGGGGAGATAAAGACCCAGTACTTC. The genes are TRBV6-6 and TRBJ2-5, with D tentatively TRBD2 (5 bases). The CDR3 totals 12 residues. The V end lost 6 bases, the J end lost 6 bases, and 11 bases lay between the germline ends. The V gene's germline CDR1 is MNHNY and CDR2 SVGAGI (reference sequence).

This clone was recorded only once. The chain joins TRBV6-5 to TRBJ2-7, with a possible D match to TRBD2 (6 bases). This CDR3 comprises 13 residues. CDR1 is MNHEY, CDR2 SVGAGI, per germline. The V gene lost 7 bases and the J gene lost 1 base, with 11 bases spanning the gap. This CDR3 is CASIRLGSYEQYF. CDR3 nucleotides: TGTGCCAGCATCCGACTAGGGTCCTACGAGCAGTACTTC.

This clone was observed once. The CDR3 coding sequence is TGTGCCAGTAGTAAAACCGGGACAGGGCTTAACTATGGCTACACCTTC. It specifies CASSKTGTGLNYGYTF. The chain combines TRBV19 with TRBJ1-2; 9 bases are shared with TRBD1. After removal of 4 bases from V and 1 base from J, the junction contained 7 bases not matched to a gene. The CDR3 length is 16 residues. The germline V gene has CDR1 LNHDA and CDR2 SQIVND (reference sequence).

The rearrangement joins TRBV11-2 to TRBJ2-7; D is possibly TRBD1 or TRBD2 (5 bases each). The CDR3 is made up of 15 amino acids. Germline V gene data show CDR1 as SGHAT and CDR2 as FQNNGV. Trimming took 0 bases from V and 1 from J, leaving 10 bases between them. The CDR3 reads CASSLELRESYEQYF. Here the CDR3 DNA reads TGTGCCAGCAGCTTAGAGCTCAGGGAGTCCTACGAGCAGTACTTC.

This clone was counted once. J is TRBJ1-2 and V is TRBV7-1; no reliable D call. TRBV7-1 is filed as an ORF, its function uncertain. V was clipped by 3 bases and J by 6 bases, with 14 bases between them. CDR3 length equals 14 residues. CDR3 nucleotides: TGTGCCAGCAGCTCGTCAGGCGGGGTTGATGGCTACACCTTC. This codes for CASSSSGGVDGYTF.

The chain links TRBV11-1 to TRBJ2-1; D ambiguous. CDR1 and CDR2 (germline): SGHAT, FQDESV (reference sequence). The CDR3 length is 15 residues. V gave up 5 bases and J gave up 3 bases, with 14 bases separating them. The CDR3 spells CASSPVAVRYNEQFF. In nucleotides, the CDR3 is TGTGCCAGCAGCCCTGTAGCAGTACGCTACAATGAGCAGTTCTTC. Full variable domain (outside the CDR3, taken from reference TRBV11-1 and TRBJ2-1): EAEVAQSPRYKITEKSQAVAFWCDPISGHATLYWYRQILGQGPELLVQFQDESVVDDSQLPKDRFSAERLKGVDSTLKIQPAELGDSAMYLCASSPVAVRYNEQFFGPGTRLTVL.

This clone has a handful of counts. The V and J genes are TRBV6-6 and TRBJ2-2; possibly TRBD1 for D (6 bases). The CDR3 totals 12 residues. Germline V gene lookup returns CDR1 MNHNY and CDR2 SVGAGI (reference sequence). V was trimmed by 7 bases and J by 6 bases, leaving 9 bases between them. The CDR3 nucleotides read TGTGCCAGCACCTCAGGGGCCGGGGAGCTGTTTTTT. This sequence encodes CASTSGAGELFF.

J is TRBJ1-2 and V is TRBV29-1; 10 bases are a match to TRBD1. The CDR3 runs to 13 residues. Germline lookup yields CDR1 SQVTM and CDR2 ANQGSEA. J gave up 4 bases and V 3 bases, and 2 bases lay outside the gene matches. The DNA for the CDR3 is TGCAGCGTTGAGACAGGGGGCCTCTATGGCTACACCTTC. Its translation: CSVETGGLYGYTF.